This record covers a single TCR beta chain. This sample stems from a study of blood T cell repertoires in COVID-19. The germline CDR1 and CDR2 sequences are SGHVS and FQNEAQ. Unmatched junction bases numbered 8, after V lost 5 bases and J lost 6 bases. The CDR3 length is 15 residues. Clones were read by immunoSEQ multiplex PCR, and TCRdb kept only the in-frame ones, dropping some. The sample has about 220,000 clones, 82% seen once. Each recovered donor of Cohort 3 presented with two negative PCRs, clearance, or symptom resolution. The sequenced sample consisted of PBMCs or T cells enriched from blood (not recorded which). V is TRBV7-8 and J is TRBJ2-2, with 8 bases lining up with TRBD1. The receptor comes from a woman between 55 and 75 years old who had recovered from COVID-19. CDR3 residues: CASSQLRTGPGELFF. The CDR3, as DNA: TGTGCCAGCAGCCAACTACGGACAGGGCCCGGGGAGCTGTTTTTT.